Reported below is one TCR beta chain. Its antigen is not identified. These data come from a study of cytomegalovirus exposure and HLA in healthy donors. General study points: Later findings reportedly placed an Asian-associated ancestry cluster below the roughly 730-donor mean for N-insertions. Based on reports, TCR beta sequences accurately predicted HLA-A and HLA-B alleles for most subjects. Later analysis associated a missense DCLRE1C variant with TCR beta V- and J-gene trimming.

Primers included in the PCR were 60 Vbeta and 13 Jbeta primers. Clones were read by immunoSEQ multiplex PCR, and TCRdb kept only the in-frame ones, dropping some. The sample includes 200,000 or so clones, under 90% of them seen just once. The sequence derives from a boy younger than 10 in good health and CMV-seronegative. The sequenced material came from PBMCs.

The CDR3 region has the DNA TGCAGCGTTGACTACTTGACTGAAGAGACCCAGTACTTC. Its translation is CSVDYLTEETQYF. The gene calls are TRBV29-1 and TRBJ2-5; unclear D gene. Germline CDR1 reads SQVTM; CDR2 reads ANQGSEA. The CDR3 is 13 residues long. The V end lost 3 bases, the J end lost 3 bases, and 11 bases lay between the germline ends. Full variable domain (missing parts from reference TRBV29-1 and TRBJ2-5): SAVISQKPSRDICQRGTSLTIQCQVDSQVTMMFWYRQQPGQSLTLIATANQGSEATYESGFVIDKFPISRPNLTFSTLTVSNMSPEDSSIYLCSVDYLTEETQYFGPGTRLLVL.